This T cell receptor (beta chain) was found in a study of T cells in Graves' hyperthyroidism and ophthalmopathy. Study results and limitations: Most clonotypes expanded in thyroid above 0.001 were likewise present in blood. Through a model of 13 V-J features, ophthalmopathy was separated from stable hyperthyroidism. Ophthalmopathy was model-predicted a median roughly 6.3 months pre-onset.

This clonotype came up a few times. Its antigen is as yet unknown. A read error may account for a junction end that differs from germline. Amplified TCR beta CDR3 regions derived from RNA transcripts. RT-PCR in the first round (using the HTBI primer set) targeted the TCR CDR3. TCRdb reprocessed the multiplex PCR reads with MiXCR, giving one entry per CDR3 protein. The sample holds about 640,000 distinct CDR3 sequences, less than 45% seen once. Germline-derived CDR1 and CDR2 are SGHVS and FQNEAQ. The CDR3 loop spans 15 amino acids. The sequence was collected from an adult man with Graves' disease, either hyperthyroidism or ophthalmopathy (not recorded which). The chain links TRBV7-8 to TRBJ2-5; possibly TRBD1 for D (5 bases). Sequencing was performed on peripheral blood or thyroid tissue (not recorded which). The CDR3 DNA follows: TGCGCCAGCAGCCCCTGGGGCAGATACCAAGAGACCCAGTACTTC. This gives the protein CASSPWGRYQETQYF. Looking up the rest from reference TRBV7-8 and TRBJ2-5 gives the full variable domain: GAGVSQSPRYKVAKRGQDVALRCDPISGHVSLFWYQQALGQGPEFLTYFQNEAQLDKSGLPSDRFFAERPEGSVSTLKIQRTQQEDSAVYLCASSPWGRYQETQYFGPGTRLLVL.